This T cell receptor beta chain was recorded in a study of post-analysis software for immune sequencing data. The overall study: Relapsing-remitting, secondary progressive and progressive-relapsing courses of multiple sclerosis were included. Findings of the study overall: Multiple sclerosis patients showed significantly lower normalized Chao1 diversity than controls did. Patients used four to six TRBV segments, including TRBV5-6, TRBV5-1 and TRBV20-1, more often than controls. By F measure, strong co-clustering occurred among samples prepared in the same batch.

Unique-molecular-identifier-tagged TCR beta cDNA libraries were used. One entry per CDR3 protein, called by TCRdb with MiXCR from the PCR reads. This sample has around 440,000 distinct CDR3 sequences; roughly 45% occur once, and the top ten carry around 10%. Comment on this clonotype: The antigen is undetermined.

CDR1 is MNHEY, CDR2 SVGEGT, per germline. This CDR3 region has 14 residues. V trimming: 5 bases; J trimming: 4 bases; junction bases outside the gene matches: 3. This TCR derives from a girl aged 10-17 years with multiple sclerosis. The chain employs TRBV6-2 or TRBV6-3 and TRBJ2-7; 12 nucleotides align to TRBD2. The sequencing input was blood. This chain's CDR3 is CASSTGTSGYEQYF. The CDR3 DNA is TGTGCCAGCAGTACCGGGACTAGCGGGTACGAGCAGTACTTC.